A single sample gave rise to the 25 T cell receptor beta chains below, sequenced in a study of T cells in Graves' hyperthyroidism and ophthalmopathy. Amplification yielded TCR beta CDR3 regions, with RNA transcripts as the source. TCR CDR3 regions were first amplified by RT-PCR with HTBI primers. TCRdb re-called the multiplex PCR reads with MiXCR, one entry per CDR3 protein. The sample lists 490,000 or so distinct CDR3 sequences, just under 20% occurring once. Sequenced input: blood. These receptor sequences come from a man between 35 and 55 years old with Graves' ophthalmopathy.

J is TRBJ1-3 and V is TRBV30; D is unresolved. The germline V gene encodes CDR1 GTSNPN and CDR2 SVGIG (reference sequence). The CDR3 runs to 13 residues. Trimming shortened V by 4 bases and J by 7 bases, and 14 bases separated the two germline ends. CDR3 protein: CAWTSVGPNTIYF. CDR3 nucleotide sequence: TGTGCCTGGACATCCGTAGGGCCGAACACCATATATTTT. Combining the CDR3 with reference TRBV30 and TRBJ1-3 gives the whole variable domain SQTIHQWPATLVQPVGSPLSLECTVEGTSNPNLYWYRQAAGRGLQLLFYSVGIGQISSEVPQNLSASRPQDRQFILSSKKLLLSDSGFYLCAWTSVGPNTIYFGEGSWLTVV.

At least ten counts were recorded for this clonotype. V and J are TRBV7-2 and TRBJ2-2; D unclear. Trimming took off 5 bases at V and 7 bases at J, with 14 bases between the two ends. The germline CDR1 and CDR2 sequences are SGHTA and FQGNSA. This CDR3 spans 14 amino acids. CDR3 sequence reads: CASSPYTTGGELFF. The CDR3, as DNA: TGTGCCAGCAGCCCCTATACTACCGGCGGGGAGCTGTTTTTT.

This clonotype was counted a few times. The CDR3: CASSLNPGHPNTGELFF. The CDR3 region has the DNA TGTGCCAGCAGCCTGAATCCGGGACACCCGAACACCGGGGAGCTGTTTTTT. The chain employs TRBV9 and TRBJ2-2; tentatively, D is TRBD1 (6 bases). The CDR3 length is 17 residues. Germline CDR1 SGDLS, CDR2 YYNGEE. V was pared by 4 bases and J by 0 bases, with 16 bases between.

The chain links TRBV20-1 to TRBJ1-6, with 7 bases that match TRBD1. This CDR3 has 15 residues. Germline trimming cut 6 bases from V and 9 bases from J; bases unmatched to any gene: 14. Per germline, CDR1 DFQATT and CDR2 SNEGSKA (reference sequence). The CDR3 bases are TGCAGTGCGGTAGAGGGGGCAGACCTTTTTTCACCCCTCCACTTT. Translated, it gives CSAVEGADLFSPLHF.

The chain employs TRBV6-5 and TRBJ1-1; a possible D gene is TRBD1 (6 bases). CDR1 and CDR2 (germline): MNHEY, SVGAGI. The CDR3 extends over 16 amino acids. V was trimmed by 5 bases and J by 5 bases, leaving 21 bases between them. CDR3 bases: TGTGCCAGCAGTGCTACAGGGCTAGCTGGGGGAACTGAAGCTTTCTTT. Amino acids: CASSATGLAGGTEAFF.

Only a few counts were recorded for this clonotype. The rearrangement uses TRBV20-1 and TRBJ2-1; 8 nucleotides align to TRBD2. The V segment lost 2 bases and the J segment 10 bases; nucleotides outside the gene matches: 10. CDR3 length: 14 amino acids. Germline CDR1 is DFQATT and CDR2 is SNEGSKA (reference sequence). This CDR3 reads CSARLVGGALEQFF. CDR3 sequence (DNA): TGCAGTGCTAGATTAGTCGGGGGGGCTTTGGAGCAGTTCTTC.

V usage is TRBV7-2 and J usage is TRBJ2-1; D not certain. Per the germline V gene, CDR1 is SGHTA and CDR2 is FQGNSA. This CDR3 region has 18 residues. V was pared by 5 bases and J by 8 bases, with 28 bases between. CDR3: CASSLTALAPLLSYEQFF. The DNA of the CDR3 is TGTGCCAGCAGCCTGACGGCGTTGGCACCCCTCCTCTCATATGAGCAGTTCTTC. The full variable domain, completed using reference TRBV7-2 and TRBJ2-1, is GAGVSQSPSNKVTEKGKDVELRCDPISGHTALYWYRQSLGQGLEFLIYFQGNSAPDKSGLPSDRFSAERTGGSVSTLTIQRTQQEDSAVYLCASSLTALAPLLSYEQFFGPGTRLTVL.

This clonotype was recorded a few times. The chain employs TRBV24-1 and TRBJ2-2; 9 bases match TRBD1. The V and J ends lost 0 bases and 6 bases, in that order; junction bases with no gene match: 4. The germline V gene has CDR1 KGHDR and CDR2 SFDVKD. This CDR3 comprises 16 residues. The CDR3 region has the DNA TGTGCCACCAGTGATTTGAAGGGACAGGGCTCCGGGGAGCTGTTTTTT. This translates into CATSDLKGQGSGELFF.

Ten or more counts support this clonotype. V usage is TRBV20-1 and J usage is TRBJ2-7; 7 nucleotides align to TRBD1. The germline gives CDR1 DFQATT, CDR2 SNEGSKA (reference sequence). The CDR3 spans 14 residues. After removal of 6 bases from V and 0 bases from J, the junction contained 8 bases not matched to a gene. The CDR3 loop is CSAVRDSISYEQYF. CDR3 DNA sequence: TGCAGTGCAGTCCGGGACAGCATCTCCTACGAGCAGTACTTC.

This clonotype appeared a few times. The chain is built from TRBV5-1 and TRBJ2-1; maybe TRBD2 (5 bases). The CDR3 has 15 residues. The germline CDR1 and CDR2 sequences are SGHRS and YFSETQ. V was shortened by 6 bases and J by 0 bases, with 13 bases between the two germline ends. The CDR3: CASTSAASSYNEQFF. CDR3 sequence (DNA): TGCGCCAGCACCTCAGCGGCGAGCTCCTACAATGAGCAGTTCTTC. The full variable domain, in which reference TRBV5-1 and TRBJ2-1 provide the parts outside the CDR3, is KAGVTQTPRYLIKTRGQQVTLSCSPISGHRSVSWYQQTPGQGLQFLFEYFSETQRNKGNFPGRFSGRQFSNSRSEMNVSTLELGDSALYLCASTSAASSYNEQFFGPGTRLTVL.

The V call is TRBV12-3 or TRBV12-4, the J call TRBJ2-2, with 14 bases identical to TRBD2. Trimming at V came to 5 bases and at J to 6 bases, leaving 5 bases not matched to a gene. This CDR3 spans 16 amino acids. The CDR3 loop reads CASSLGTSGRSGELFF. The CDR3 DNA reads TGTGCCAGCAGTCTAGGGACTAGCGGGAGATCCGGGGAGCTGTTTTTT.

This chain uses TRBV7-9 with TRBJ1-2; 9 bases are a match to TRBD1. Looked up from germline, CDR1 is SEHNR and CDR2 is FQNEAQ (reference sequence). V dropped 11 bases and J dropped 1; count of bases not matched to a gene: 8. There are 14 residues in the CDR3. The DNA for the CDR3 is TGTGCCGGAACCGGGACAGGGCGTAACTATGGCTACACCTTC. It is translated as CAGTGTGRNYGYTF.

Many counts were recorded for this clonotype. This chain uses TRBV11-2 with TRBJ2-1, with unresolved D. Per the germline V gene, CDR1 is SGHAT and CDR2 is FQNNGV. The CDR3 contains 16 residues. Trimming took 2 bases from V and 0 from J, leaving 11 bases between them. DNA of the CDR3: TGTGCCAGCAGCTTAAAGGTGATAAGCTCCTACAATGAGCAGTTCTTC. Amino acid sequence: CASSLKVISSYNEQFF. Complete variable domain (other parts from reference TRBV11-2 and TRBJ2-1): EAGVAQSPRYKIIEKRQSVAFWCNPISGHATLYWYQQILGQGPKLLIQFQNNGVVDDSQLPKDRFSAERLKGVDSTLKIQPAKLEDSAVYLCASSLKVISSYNEQFFGPGTRLTVL.

The V and J genes are TRBV5-1 and TRBJ1-1, with 8 bases matching TRBD1. The V gene end was trimmed by 7 bases and the J gene end by 2 bases; junction bases not matched to a gene: 7. Germline assignment: CDR1 SGHRS and CDR2 YFSETQ. The CDR3 consists of 14 residues. The CDR3, as DNA: TGCGCCAGCTTGACAGGGGCTTTAAACACTGAAGCTTTCTTT. This sequence encodes CASLTGALNTEAFF.

The sample holds a few counts of this clonotype. This chain joins TRBV20-1 and TRBJ2-7; 10 nucleotides agree with TRBD2. The V segment lost 6 bases and the J segment 5 bases; nucleotides outside the gene matches: 7. This CDR3 spans 13 amino acids. Germline V gives CDR1 DFQATT, CDR2 SNEGSKA (reference sequence). The CDR3: CSARTSGFHEQYF. In nucleotides, the CDR3 is TGCAGTGCGAGGACTAGCGGCTTTCACGAGCAGTACTTC.

This clonotype showed up just a few times. This chain joins TRBV28 and TRBJ2-1; D not resolved. The V gene's germline CDR1 is MDHEN and CDR2 SYDVKM. This CDR3 contains 13 residues. V was pared by 5 bases and J by 7 bases, with 12 bases between. The CDR3, as DNA: TGTGCCAGCAGTCCGAATGGCCGGAATGAGCAGTTCTTC. It is translated as CASSPNGRNEQFF.

The genes are TRBV6-1 and TRBJ1-1, with TRBD1 matching over 7 bases. Germline CDR1 MNHNS, CDR2 SASEGT. V gave up 6 bases and J gave up 8 bases; unmatched junction bases: 6. The length of the CDR3 is 12 residues. CDR3 amino acids: CASRLQDREAFF. The DNA of the CDR3 is TGTGCCAGCAGGCTCCAGGACAGGGAAGCTTTCTTT.

With regard to this clonotype: Its ends do not fully match the called genes, so a read error is possible. The chain uses TRBV7-6 and TRBJ2-7; 7 bases align to TRBD2. The CDR3 is 13 residues long. The V gene's germline CDR1 is SGHVS and CDR2 FNYEAQ. CDR3 sequence (DNA): TGTGCCAGCAGCGTAGCGGGTGACTACGAGCAGTACTTC. Residues: CASSVAGDYEQYF.

This clonotype has more than one count but fewer than ten. The V call is TRBV20-1, the J call TRBJ2-1; D tentatively reads TRBD1 or TRBD2 (5 bases each). V was cut by 3 bases and J by 12 bases, with 12 bases left in between. There are 11 residues in the CDR3. CDR1 and CDR2 (germline): DFQATT, SNEGSKA (reference sequence). As DNA, the CDR3 is TGCAGTGCTAGGGGGGAGAGGGGGCAGTTCTTC. As protein: CSARGERGQFF.

V is TRBV14 and J is TRBJ2-5; D remains unclear. The CDR3 consists of 12 residues. Looked up from germline, CDR1 is SGHDN and CDR2 is FVKESK. V was cut by 4 bases and J by 4 bases, with 7 bases left in between. CDR3 in DNA: TGTGCCAGCAGCCTGGGGATAGAGACCCAGTACTTC. Amino acids: CASSLGIETQYF.

The J gene is TRBJ2-7, the V gene TRBV6-5; 9 nucleotides align to TRBD2. This CDR3 region has 17 residues. The V gene end was trimmed by 0 bases and the J gene end by 3 bases; junction bases not matched to a gene: 9. Per germline, CDR1 MNHEY and CDR2 SVGAGI. The CDR3 DNA reads TGTGCCAGCAGTTACTCGAGAGTAGCGGGGGCTATCTACGAGCAGTACTTC. Translated, it gives CASSYSRVAGAIYEQYF.

Turning to this clonotype: A clone one base away is much larger, so this may be a read error. The genes are TRBV2 and TRBJ1-2, with 8 bases fitting TRBD1. With 6 bases clipped from V and 3 bases from J, the junction kept 3 bases outside the gene matches. This CDR3 is built from 13 residues. CDR1 is SNHLY, CDR2 FYNNEI, per germline. CDR3 sequence reads: CASRQDRDYGYTF. The CDR3 DNA reads as TGTGCCAGCAGGCAGGACAGGGACTATGGCTACACCTTC.

The sample holds a few counts of this clonotype. The chain carries TRBV18 and TRBJ2-3; D not resolved. This CDR3 region has 15 residues. The ends were cut back, 5 bases at V and 0 bases at J, with 12 bases in the middle. Germline V gene sequence: CDR1 KGHSH, CDR2 LQKENI. The CDR3 spells CASSLNSHSTDTQYF. For the CDR3, the DNA is TGTGCCAGCTCATTAAATTCCCATAGCACAGATACGCAGTATTTT.

This clonotype was seen only a few times. V usage is TRBV15 and J usage is TRBJ2-5; D remains ambiguous. Germline CDR1 is LNHNV and CDR2 is YYDKDF (reference sequence). The CDR3 runs to 12 residues. V lost 4 bases to trimming and J lost 5 bases, with 8 bases between them. CDR3 nucleotide sequence: TGTGCCACCAGCACCCTCCGGGAGACCCAGTACTTC. Protein sequence: CATSTLRETQYF.

This clonotype was picked up a small number of times. The chain links TRBV6-1 to TRBJ2-3; D is perhaps TRBD2 (5 bases). The CDR3 loop spans 15 amino acids. From germline, CDR1 is MNHNS and CDR2 SASEGT. The V gene lost 6 bases and the J gene lost 1 base, with 14 bases spanning the gap. CDR3 region: CASSLLWGGTDTQYF. In DNA form, the CDR3 reads TGTGCCAGCAGCCTCCTCTGGGGAGGCACAGATACGCAGTATTTT.